The 11 T cell receptor beta chains listed next were all sequenced from one sample in a study of blood T cell repertoires in COVID-19. Libraries were prepared by immunoSEQ multiplex PCR; TCRdb keeps only in-frame clonotypes and omits some of them. The sample records fewer than 250,000 clones, around 91% being singletons. Sample: PBMCs or T cells enriched from blood (not recorded which). Receptor source: a man aged 30-40 years who had been exposed to COVID-19.

This clone was seen more than once but under ten times. This sequence joins TRBV6-5 and TRBJ1-3; D remains ambiguous. The CDR3 is made up of 12 amino acids. The germline gives CDR1 MNHEY, CDR2 SVGAGI. Trimming took 7 bases from V and 4 from J, leaving 8 bases between them. The CDR3 nucleotides read TGTGCCAGCACCACCGGGGGAAACACCATATATTTT. Protein product: CASTTGGNTIYF.

This rearrangement joins TRBV4-2 to TRBJ2-3; D perhaps matches TRBD2 (6 bases). This CDR3 region has 14 residues. V was shortened by 0 bases and J by 6 bases, with 10 bases between the two germline ends. Germline V gene sequence: CDR1 LGHNA, CDR2 YNFKEQ. DNA for the CDR3: TGTGCCAGCAGCCAAGATGGGGGGTCGGATACGCAGTATTTT. Translating it yields CASSQDGGSDTQYF.

The CDR3 nucleotides read TGTGCCAGTAGTATCCAGGGGGTAGACGAGCAGTACTTC. The encoded protein is CASSIQGVDEQYF. The genes are TRBV19 and TRBJ2-7, with TRBD1 matching 7 bases. Per germline, CDR1 LNHDA and CDR2 SQIVND (reference sequence). The J segment lost 5 bases and the V segment lost 3 bases, leaving 4 bases of the junction unmatched. The CDR3 contains 13 residues. Full variable domain (remainder filled in from reference TRBV19 and TRBJ2-7): DGGITQSPKYLFRKEGQNVTLSCEQNLNHDAMYWYRQDPGQGLRLIYYSQIVNDFQKGDIAEGYSVSREKKESFPLTVTSAQKNPTAFYLCASSIQGVDEQYFGPGTRLTVT.

The table lists this clone with a few counts. V gene TRBV25-1 combines with J gene TRBJ1-2; D might be TRBD1 (5 bases). Germline V gene sequence: CDR1 MGHDK, CDR2 SYGVNS. The V and J ends lost 6 bases and 5 bases respectively, with 16 bases between them. The CDR3 consists of 14 residues. CDR3 protein: CASSPGGEFYGYTF. Written as DNA, the CDR3 is TGTGCCAGCAGCCCGGGGGGGGAATTTTATGGCTACACCTTC.

The chain recombines TRBV6-5 with TRBJ1-1; 8 nucleotides agree with TRBD1. Germline assignment: CDR1 MNHEY and CDR2 SVGAGI. This CDR3 region has 15 residues. Trimming took 5 bases from V and 1 from J; bases not matched to a gene: 6. The CDR3 DNA sequence: TGTGCCAGCAGTCCACCGACAGGGGCGAACACTGAAGCTTTCTTT. Residues: CASSPPTGANTEAFF.

The chain recombines TRBV5-4 with TRBJ2-5, with TRBD2 matching 7 bases. This CDR3 comprises 15 residues. Germline lookup yields CDR1 SGHNT and CDR2 YYREEE (reference sequence). Trimming took 3 bases from V and 4 from J; bases not matched to a gene: 9. This chain's CDR3 is CASSSPSGGRETQYF. CDR3 bases: TGTGCCAGCAGCTCACCGTCCGGGGGGAGAGAGACCCAGTACTTC.

The chain joins TRBV3-1 (or the pseudogene TRBV3-2) to TRBJ2-5; 7 bases align to TRBD2. This CDR3 has 15 residues. Germline CDR1 reads LGHDT; CDR2 reads YNNKEL (reference sequence). Trimming cost V 0 bases and J 1 base; bases outside gene matches: 2. The CDR3 loop is CASSQEGLPQETQYF. CDR3 in DNA: TGTGCCAGCAGCCAAGAGGGACTACCCCAAGAGACCCAGTACTTC.

A word on this clone: The same CDR3 is also encoded by other DNA sequences in this sample. The gene calls are TRBV27 and TRBJ2-1; 9 bases match TRBD2. This CDR3 has 13 amino acids. The V and J ends lost 3 bases and 8 bases, in that order; junction bases with no gene match: 2. Germline V CDR1 and CDR2: MNHEY, SMNVEV (reference sequence). For the CDR3, the DNA is TGTGCCAGCAGTTTGAGCGGGGGGTATGAGCAGTTCTTC. Translation gives CASSLSGGYEQFF.

This clone occurred a few times. The rearrangement joins TRBV6-2 or TRBV6-3 to TRBJ2-5; 8 positions agree with TRBD2. Germline values: CDR1 MNHEY, CDR2 SVGEGT. V lost 2 bases and J lost 5; bases outside the gene matches: 7. The length of the CDR3 is 15 residues. CDR3 sequence: CASSYMGLGYETQYF. CDR3 bases: TGTGCCAGCAGTTACATGGGACTAGGATATGAGACCCAGTACTTC.

This chain links TRBV5-4 with TRBJ2-1, with 7 bases lining up with TRBD2. This CDR3 comprises 17 residues. J was trimmed by 4 bases and V by 2 bases; bases with no gene match: 12. Germline CDR1 and CDR2: SGHNT and YYREEE (reference sequence). CDR3 sequence (DNA): TGTGCCAGCAGCTTATCCTCGGGGGGTGTATTATACAATGAGCAGTTCTTC. Its translation: CASSLSSGGVLYNEQFF.

The chain joins TRBV2 to TRBJ1-2, with TRBD1 matching over 7 bases. J lost 2 bases, V lost 6 bases, and 12 bases had no gene match. Germline V CDR1 and CDR2: SNHLY, FYNNEI. The CDR3 extends over 16 amino acids. CDR3 region: CASRVRDRGSNYGYTF. The DNA of the CDR3 is TGTGCCAGCAGGGTCCGGGACAGAGGATCGAACTATGGCTACACCTTC.